These 24 T cell receptor beta chains share one sample of origin, sequenced in a study of shared clonotypes between healthy human individuals. Clones were read by immunoSEQ multiplex PCR, and TCRdb kept only the in-frame ones, dropping some. This sample yields more than 600,000 clones, of which approximately 90% are seen a single time; 20% to 25% belongs to the top ten. Naive CD8 cells were CD45RO-negative, positively selected for CCR7, excluding terminally differentiated effector memory CD45RA+ cells. The material sequenced was naive CD8+ T cells sorted from blood. These TCRs come from a man younger than 40 in good health.

This clone was found once. The rearrangement uses TRBV6-5 and TRBJ2-7; D perhaps matches TRBD2 (6 bases). Germline V lookup: CDR1 MNHEY, CDR2 SVGAGI. This CDR3 is built from 14 residues. V gave up 0 bases and J gave up 2 bases, with 8 bases separating them. This CDR3 reads CASSYSEGPYEQYF. The CDR3 DNA is TGTGCCAGCAGTTACTCGGAGGGTCCCTACGAGCAGTACTTC.

V usage is TRBV27 and J usage is TRBJ2-7; 12 bases align to TRBD1. This CDR3 comprises 16 residues. Per germline, CDR1 MNHEY and CDR2 SMNVEV (reference sequence). V shed 2 bases and J 4 bases; nucleotides not matched to a gene: 6. Here the CDR3 reads CASSLEGTGGGYEQYF. CDR3 sequence (DNA): TGTGCCAGCAGTTTAGAAGGGACAGGGGGCGGGTACGAGCAGTACTTC.

For the CDR3, the DNA is TGTGCCAGCAGCAAAGAAACAGGGGATCAGCCCCAGCATTTT. Translating gives CASSKETGDQPQHF. The chain links TRBV7-8 to TRBJ1-5, with 7 bases fitting TRBD1. V dropped 5 bases and J dropped 5; count of bases not matched to a gene: 6. There are 14 residues in the CDR3. Germline V gene data show CDR1 as SGHVS and CDR2 as FQNEAQ.

J is TRBJ1-5 and V is TRBV4-2, with TRBD1 as a possible D gene (6 bases). From germline, CDR1 is LGHNA and CDR2 YNFKEQ. The germline V and J ends were trimmed by 0 bases and 0 bases, with 9 bases remaining between them. The CDR3 runs to 16 residues. The CDR3 protein is CASSQERQDSNQPQHF. For the CDR3, the DNA is TGTGCCAGCAGCCAAGAGCGACAGGATAGCAATCAGCCCCAGCATTTT.

This clone was picked up one time. The V call is TRBV15, the J call TRBJ1-5; unclear D gene. Germline V CDR1 and CDR2: LNHNV, YYDKDF (reference sequence). This CDR3 contains 14 residues. V shed 2 bases and J shed 3 bases, with 8 bases lying between them. CDR3 coding DNA: TGTGCCACCAGCAGAAGTCGTACCAATCAGCCCCAGCATTTT. As protein: CATSRSRTNQPQHF.

In regard to this clone: One junction end disagrees with the germline gene, perhaps due to a read error. The chain has TRBV10-2 and TRBJ2-7; D gene ambiguous. The CDR3 is 12 amino acids. CDR1 and CDR2 from the germline V gene are WSHSY and SAAADI. The CDR3 protein is CASCSVSSEQYF. CDR3 in DNA: TGCGCCAGCTGTTCGGTCTCCTCCGAGCAGTACTTC.

This chain joins TRBV6-5 and TRBJ2-7; no definite D call. V dropped 5 bases and J dropped 2 bases, with 1 base sitting between them. The CDR3 is 10 amino acids. Germline values: CDR1 MNHEY, CDR2 SVGAGI. The CDR3 sequence: CASSAYEQYF. The CDR3 DNA reads TGTGCCAGCAGTGCCTACGAGCAGTACTTC.

This clone has more than one count but fewer than ten. J is TRBJ2-2 and V is TRBV28; tentative D call: TRBD1 (5 bases). Germline loops: CDR1 MDHEN, CDR2 SYDVKM. V dropped 5 bases and J dropped 3 bases, with 19 bases sitting between them. The CDR3 extends over 17 amino acids. The DNA of the CDR3 is TGTGCCAGCAGTCTTACTTCAGGGTCGGTCTACACCGGGGAGCTGTTTTTT. Translated, it gives CASSLTSGSVYTGELFF.

The genes are TRBV29-1 and TRBJ2-3, with D uncertain. Germline CDR1 and CDR2: SQVTM and ANQGSEA. The CDR3 runs 13 residues. The V end was cut by 1 base, the J end by 2 bases, with 7 bases between. The CDR3 DNA follows: TGCAGCGTTGAAGGCATATCCACAGATACGCAGTATTTT. This translates into CSVEGISTDTQYF.

CDR3 region: CASSEAPAGTDTQYF. In DNA, the CDR3 is TGTGCCAGCAGTGAAGCGCCGGCGGGCACAGATACGCAGTATTTT. This chain uses TRBV6-1 with TRBJ2-3; D not certain. The CDR3 totals 15 residues. The V gene lost 0 bases and the J gene lost 1 base, with 8 bases spanning the gap. Germline assignment: CDR1 MNHNS and CDR2 SASEGT.

This sequence joins TRBV7-2 and TRBJ1-5; 8 nucleotides line up with TRBD1. Germline CDR1 reads SGHTA; CDR2 reads FQGNSA. Unmatched junction bases numbered 9, after V lost 4 bases and J lost 7 bases. The CDR3 loop spans 15 amino acids. As DNA, the CDR3 is TGTGCCAGCAGCTCCGCCCAGGGGGCTCGACAGCCCCAGCATTTT. It yields the protein CASSSAQGARQPQHF.

This sequence joins TRBV7-2 and TRBJ2-3; D unclear. Trimming pared 7 bases from V and 0 bases from J, leaving 17 bases between. CDR1 is SGHTA, CDR2 FQGNSA, per germline. This CDR3 has 16 residues. Here the CDR3 DNA reads TGTGCCAGCACCCGCCGGGCCTTCACTAGCACAGATACGCAGTATTTT. It encodes CASTRRAFTSTDTQYF.

V gene TRBV6-5 combines with J gene TRBJ2-5, with 8 bases matching TRBD1. Losses at the gene ends were 6 bases for V and 2 bases for J; bases not matched to a gene: 5. The length of the CDR3 is 14 residues. The V gene's germline CDR1 is MNHEY and CDR2 SVGAGI. The CDR3 bases are TGTGCCAGCAGGACCGGGACAGGACAAGAGACCCAGTACTTC. Amino acids: CASRTGTGQETQYF.

The chain joins TRBV19 to TRBJ2-5, with 9 bases identical to TRBD1. Looked up from germline, CDR1 is LNHDA and CDR2 is SQIVND (reference sequence). The CDR3 totals 16 residues. V lost 5 bases and J lost 4; bases outside the gene matches: 11. The CDR3 sequence is CASSLITGTGSETQYF. In nucleotides, the CDR3 is TGTGCCAGTAGTCTAATTACCGGGACAGGGTCAGAGACCCAGTACTTC.

The rearrangement uses TRBV7-9 and TRBJ2-1; D is uncertain. Germline V CDR1 and CDR2: SEHNR, FQNEAQ (reference sequence). There are 16 residues in the CDR3. Trimming stripped 1 base from V and 1 base from J, with 11 bases between. CDR3 residues: CASSLGSVKSYNEQFF. DNA for the CDR3: TGTGCCAGCAGCTTAGGTTCCGTAAAATCCTACAATGAGCAGTTCTTC.

V usage is TRBV7-9 and J usage is TRBJ2-5; TRBD2 aligns across 12 bases. Germline CDR1 SEHNR, CDR2 FQNEAQ (reference sequence). This CDR3 is built from 17 residues. The J segment lost 4 bases and the V segment lost 10 bases, leaving 16 bases of the junction unmatched. CDR3 residues: CATPRESSGRAAETQYF. The CDR3 DNA follows: TGTGCCACCCCCCGGGAGTCTAGCGGGAGGGCCGCAGAGACCCAGTACTTC.

The genes are TRBV11-2 and TRBJ2-5; D may be TRBD2 (6 bases). Deletions cut 5 bases from V and 0 bases from J, with 19 bases between. The CDR3 covers 17 residues. Germline lookup yields CDR1 SGHAT and CDR2 FQNNGV. The CDR3 is CASSDPEGTQYQETQYF. As DNA, the CDR3 is TGTGCCAGCAGCGACCCTGAAGGGACTCAGTACCAAGAGACCCAGTACTTC. The full variable domain, in which reference TRBV11-2 and TRBJ2-5 provide the parts outside the CDR3, is EAGVAQSPRYKIIEKRQSVAFWCNPISGHATLYWYQQILGQGPKLLIQFQNNGVVDDSQLPKDRFSAERLKGVDSTLKIQPAKLEDSAVYLCASSDPEGTQYQETQYFGPGTRLLVL.

This sequence joins TRBV4-1 and TRBJ1-1, with 7 positions matching TRBD1. V gave up 1 base and J gave up 6 bases; unmatched junction bases: 5. This CDR3 contains 14 residues. Germline V CDR1 and CDR2: MGHRA, YSYEKL. This CDR3 is CASSQGRGRAEAFF. The CDR3 DNA reads as TGCGCCAGCAGCCAAGGGAGGGGGCGAGCTGAAGCTTTCTTT.

In DNA form, the CDR3 reads TGTGCCAGCAGCTATAGTAAGATTTTCGGTGCCGGGGAGCTGTTTTTT. It translates to CASSYSKIFGAGELFF. This chain joins TRBV7-3 and TRBJ2-2; D is unclear. Germline assignment: CDR1 SGHTA and CDR2 FQGTGA. The CDR3 has 16 amino acids. V lost 4 bases and J 6 bases, leaving 18 bases between the germline ends.

This chain uses TRBV19 with TRBJ1-5; D remains ambiguous. The length of the CDR3 is 15 residues. Germline V gene sequence: CDR1 LNHDA, CDR2 SQIVND (reference sequence). Trimming shortened V by 3 bases and J by 4 bases, and 13 bases separated the two germline ends. The CDR3 sequence: CASSISGKGNQPQHF. For the CDR3, the DNA is TGTGCCAGTAGTATTAGCGGGAAAGGAAATCAGCCCCAGCATTTT.

The gene calls are TRBV4-1 and TRBJ2-5, with D unresolved. The DNA end is more similar to TRBJ2-7, so the J call may be wrong. CDR1 MGHRA and CDR2 YSYEKL come from the germline V gene. This CDR3 spans 13 amino acids. The CDR3 region is CASSQGASYEQYF. In DNA, the CDR3 is TGCGCCAGCAGCCAAGGGGCGTCCTACGAGCAGTACTTC.

The chain links TRBV19 to TRBJ2-1, with D tentatively TRBD2 (6 bases). CDR1 is LNHDA, CDR2 SQIVND, per germline (reference sequence). The CDR3 consists of 13 residues. Trimming removed 3 bases at V and 5 bases at J, with 8 bases between. CDR3 in amino acids: CASSMGLDNEQFF. CDR3 sequence (DNA): TGTGCCAGTAGTATGGGACTCGACAATGAGCAGTTCTTC.

This chain connects TRBV7-9 to TRBJ2-1; tentatively, D is TRBD1 (8 bases). The CDR3 consists of 16 residues. The germline V gene has CDR1 SEHNR and CDR2 FQNEAQ (reference sequence). V was shortened by 2 bases and J by 4 bases, with 15 bases between the two germline ends. DNA for the CDR3: TGTGCCAGCAGCTTAACTGGACAGGGACTATACAATGAGCAGTTCTTC. Protein sequence: CASSLTGQGLYNEQFF.

The chain joins TRBV19 to TRBJ2-5, with D possibly being TRBD2 (5 bases). Germline CDR1 LNHDA, CDR2 SQIVND (reference sequence). The CDR3 is 14 amino acids. V lost 11 bases and J lost 2, with 18 bases in between. The CDR3 is CAPRMDWNQETQYF. CDR3 DNA sequence: TGTGCCCCTAGAATGGACTGGAATCAAGAGACCCAGTACTTC.